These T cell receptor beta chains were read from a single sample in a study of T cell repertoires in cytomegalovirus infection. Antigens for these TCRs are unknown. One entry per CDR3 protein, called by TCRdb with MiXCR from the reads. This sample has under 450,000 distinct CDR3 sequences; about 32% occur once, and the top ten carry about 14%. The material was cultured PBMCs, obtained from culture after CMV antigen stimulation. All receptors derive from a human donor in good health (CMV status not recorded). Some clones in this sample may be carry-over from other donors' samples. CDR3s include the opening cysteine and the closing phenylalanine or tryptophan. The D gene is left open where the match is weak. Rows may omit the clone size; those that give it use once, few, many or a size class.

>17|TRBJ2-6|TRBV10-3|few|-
CAISVGVTRSGANVLTF
TGTGCCATCAGTGTTGGCGTAACCCGCTCTGGGGCCAACGTCCTGACTTTC
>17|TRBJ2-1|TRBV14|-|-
CASSPPHGAPIYNEQFF
TGTGCCAGCAGCCCCCCTCATGGAGCTCCCATCTACAATGAGCAGTTCTTC
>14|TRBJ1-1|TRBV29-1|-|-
CSVVDSPLNTEAFF
TGCAGCGTAGTGGACAGTCCCTTGAACACTGAAGCTTTCTTT
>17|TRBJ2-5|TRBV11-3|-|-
CASSLDMGGLLQETQYF
TGTGCCAGCAGCTTAGATATGGGGGGCCTGCTTCAAGAGACCCAGTACTTC
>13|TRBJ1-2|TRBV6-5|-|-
CASAEGPNYGYTF
TGTGCCAGCGCGGAAGGGCCTAACTATGGCTACACCTTC
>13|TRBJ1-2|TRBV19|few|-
CASSRDGRTVYTF
TGTGCCAGTAGTAGGGACGGACGGACTGTTTACACCTTC
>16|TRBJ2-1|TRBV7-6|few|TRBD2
CASSPLAGVLYNEQFF
TGTGCCAGCAGCCCGCTAGCGGGAGTATTGTACAATGAGCAGTTCTTC
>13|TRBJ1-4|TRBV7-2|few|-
CASAVSGGEKLFF
TGTGCCAGTGCGGTCTCCGGGGGCGAAAAACTGTTTTTT
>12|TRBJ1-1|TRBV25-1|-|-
CASSEYASEAFF
TGTGCCAGCAGTGAATATGCAAGTGAAGCTTTCTTT
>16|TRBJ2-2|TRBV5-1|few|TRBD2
CASSLGLAGDTGELFF
TGCGCCAGCAGCTTGGGACTAGCGGGGGACACCGGGGAGCTGTTTTTT
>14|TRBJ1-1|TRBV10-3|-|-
CAISGRGGDTEAFF
TGTGCCATCAGTGGCAGGGGTGGGGACACTGAAGCTTTCTTT
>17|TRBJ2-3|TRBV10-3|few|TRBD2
CAIRGTSGRAGSDTQYF
TGTGCCATCAGGGGGACTAGCGGGAGGGCCGGGTCAGATACGCAGTATTTT
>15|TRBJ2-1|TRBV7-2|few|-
CASSLADGAYNEQFF
TGTGCCAGCAGTTTAGCGGACGGGGCCTACAATGAGCAGTTCTTC
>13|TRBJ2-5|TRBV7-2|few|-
CASSLGQGETQYF
TGTGCCAGCAGCTTAGGGCAGGGTGAGACCCAGTACTTC
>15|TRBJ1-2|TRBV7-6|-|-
CASSLAPRGGYGYTF
TGTGCCAGCAGCTTAGCCCCCAGGGGAGGTTATGGCTACACCTTC
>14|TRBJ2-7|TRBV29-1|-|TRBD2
CSVERLADPYEQYF
TGCAGCGTTGAACGACTAGCGGACCCCTACGAGCAGTACTTC
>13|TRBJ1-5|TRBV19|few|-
CASSIGGYQPQHF
TGTGCCAGTAGTATAGGAGGGTATCAGCCCCAGCATTTT
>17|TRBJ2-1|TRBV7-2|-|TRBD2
CASSLVSAGGFYNEQFF
TGTGCCAGCAGCTTAGTATCCGCGGGAGGCTTCTACAATGAGCAGTTCTTC
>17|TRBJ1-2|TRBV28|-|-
CASSSPSRWNSNYGYTF
TGTGCCAGCAGTTCCCCTTCCCGCTGGAACTCTAACTATGGCTACACCTTC
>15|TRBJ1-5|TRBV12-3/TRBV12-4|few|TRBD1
CASSPRGLTNQPQHF
TGTGCCAGCAGCCCCAGGGGGCTTACTAATCAGCCCCAGCATTTT
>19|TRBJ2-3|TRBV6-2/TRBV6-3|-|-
CASSYPFSPESRASDTQYF
TGTGCCAGCAGTTATCCCTTCAGCCCCGAGAGTAGGGCTTCAGATACGCAGTATTTT
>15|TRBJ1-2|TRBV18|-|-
CASSPASGSQVGYTF
TGTGCCAGCTCACCAGCATCGGGTTCTCAGGTTGGCTACACCTTC
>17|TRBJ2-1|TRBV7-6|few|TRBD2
CASSLALSASGNDEQFF
TGTGCCAGCAGCTTAGCGTTGTCGGCTAGCGGGAATGATGAGCAGTTCTTC
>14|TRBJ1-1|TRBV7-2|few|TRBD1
CASSLVQGATEAFF
TGTGCCAGCAGCTTAGTCCAGGGGGCTACTGAAGCTTTCTTT
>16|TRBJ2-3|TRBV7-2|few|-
CASSIKGASSTDTQYF
TGTGCCAGCAGCATTAAAGGAGCTTCTAGCACAGATACGCAGTATTTT
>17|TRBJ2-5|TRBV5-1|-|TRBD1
CASSLAGTGFFQETQYF
TGCGCCAGCAGCTTGGCAGGGACAGGGTTTTTCCAAGAGACCCAGTACTTC
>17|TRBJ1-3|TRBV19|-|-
CASSRYPSGATGNTIYF
TGTGCCAGTAGTCGATATCCCTCAGGAGCCACTGGAAACACCATATATTTT
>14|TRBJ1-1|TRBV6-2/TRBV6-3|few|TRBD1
CASFNGQGDTEAFF
TGTGCCAGCTTTAATGGACAGGGGGATACTGAAGCTTTCTTT
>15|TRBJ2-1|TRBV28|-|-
CASSRRELIPNEQFF
TGTGCCAGCTCTCGGAGGGAGCTAATCCCCAATGAGCAGTTCTTC
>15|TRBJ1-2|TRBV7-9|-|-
CASSLGTGIEGGYTF
TGTGCCAGCAGCTTGGGGACGGGGATTGAAGGGGGCTACACCTTC
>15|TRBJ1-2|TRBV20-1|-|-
CSAAAEIQLPHGYTF
TGCAGTGCTGCCGCCGAGATCCAACTACCGCATGGCTACACCTTC
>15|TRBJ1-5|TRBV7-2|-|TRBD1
CASSPRTGGNQPQHF
TGTGCCAGCAGCCCCCGGACAGGGGGCAATCAGCCCCAGCATTTT
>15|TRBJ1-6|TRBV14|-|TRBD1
CASSVNRGGNSPLHF
TGTGCCAGCAGCGTCAACAGGGGCGGTAATTCACCCCTCCACTTT
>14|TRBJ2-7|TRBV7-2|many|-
CASGDSGTFYEQYF
TGTGCCAGCGGGGATTCGGGGACGTTCTACGAGCAGTACTTC
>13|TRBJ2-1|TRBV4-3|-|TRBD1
CASSPRQGYEQFF
TGCGCCAGCAGCCCAAGACAGGGGTATGAGCAGTTCTTC
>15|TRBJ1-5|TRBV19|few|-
CASTGLPYSNQPQHF
TGTGCCAGTACTGGACTCCCGTATAGCAATCAGCCCCAGCATTTT
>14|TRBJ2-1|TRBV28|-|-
CASSPGTFRNEQFF
TGTGCCAGCAGTCCCGGGACCTTTCGCAATGAGCAGTTCTTC
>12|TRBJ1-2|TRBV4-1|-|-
CASSQIGRYYTF
TGCGCCAGCAGCCAGATTGGACGGTACTACACCTTC
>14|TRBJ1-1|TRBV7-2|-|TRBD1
CASSFGRGAAEAFF
TGTGCCAGCAGCTTTGGCAGGGGGGCCGCTGAAGCTTTCTTT
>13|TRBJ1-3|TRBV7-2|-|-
CASSSRGGNTIYF
TGTGCCAGCAGCTCCAGGGGCGGAAACACCATATATTTT
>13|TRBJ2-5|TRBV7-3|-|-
CASSLTVTETQYF
TGTGCCAGCAGCTTAACTGTTACAGAGACCCAGTACTTC
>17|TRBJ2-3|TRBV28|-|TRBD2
CASSLSLAGALTDTQYF
TGTGCCAGCAGTTTAAGCCTAGCGGGAGCGCTTACAGATACGCAGTATTTT
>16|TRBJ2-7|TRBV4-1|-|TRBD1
CASSQHPGTGTYEQYF
TGCGCCAGCAGCCAACACCCCGGGACAGGGACCTACGAGCAGTACTTC
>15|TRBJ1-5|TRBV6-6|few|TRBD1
CASKGQGASNQPQHF
TGTGCCAGCAAGGGACAGGGGGCATCCAATCAGCCCCAGCATTTT
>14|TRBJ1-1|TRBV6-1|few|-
CASRGHVMNTEAFF
TGTGCCAGCAGGGGACACGTCATGAACACTGAAGCTTTCTTT
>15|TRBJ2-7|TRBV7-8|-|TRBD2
CASSLDLAGGYEQYF
TGTGCCAGCAGCTTAGATCTAGCGGGAGGGTACGAGCAGTACTTC
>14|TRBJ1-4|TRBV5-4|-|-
CASSGGATNEKLFF
TGTGCCAGCAGCGGGGGGGCAACTAATGAAAAACTGTTTTTT
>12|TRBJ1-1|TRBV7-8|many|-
CASSLEQAEAFF
TGTGCCAGCAGCTTGGAACAGGCCGAAGCTTTCTTT
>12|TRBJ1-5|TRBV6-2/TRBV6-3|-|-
CASSYAGQPQHF
TGTGCCAGCAGTTATGCAGGTCAGCCCCAGCATTTT
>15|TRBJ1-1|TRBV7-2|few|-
CASSLTGGYGTEAFF
TGTGCCAGCAGCTTGACAGGCGGATATGGCACTGAAGCTTTCTTT
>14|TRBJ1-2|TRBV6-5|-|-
CASSYSDGGYGYTF
TGTGCCAGCAGTTACTCGGACGGGGGCTATGGCTACACCTTC
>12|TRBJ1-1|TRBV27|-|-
CASGLRNTEAFF
TGTGCCAGCGGACTGAGGAACACTGAAGCTTTCTTT
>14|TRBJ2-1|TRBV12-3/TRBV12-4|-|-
CASSPLSREYEQFF
TGTGCCAGCAGCCCCTTAAGCCGGGAGTATGAGCAGTTCTTC
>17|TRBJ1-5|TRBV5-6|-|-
CASSLRTEEELGQPQHF
TGTGCCAGCAGCTTACGGACAGAAGAAGAACTGGGTCAGCCCCAGCATTTT
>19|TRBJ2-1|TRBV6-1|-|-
CASSYLRTPYLAKNNEQFF
TGTGCCAGCAGTTACCTCCGGACTCCGTATCTAGCGAAAAACAATGAGCAGTTCTTC
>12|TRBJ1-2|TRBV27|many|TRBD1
CASSGTGGLYTF
TGTGCCAGCAGTGGTACAGGGGGTCTCTACACCTTC
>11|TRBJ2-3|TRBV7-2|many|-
CASSLGGSQYF
TGTGCCAGCAGCTTAGGGGGCTCGCAGTATTTT
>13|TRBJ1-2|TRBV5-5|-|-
CASSPDGGYGYTF
TGTGCCAGCAGCCCCGATGGGGGCTATGGCTACACCTTC
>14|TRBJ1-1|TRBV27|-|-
CASSLSGRDTEAFF
TGTGCCAGCAGTTTATCCGGCAGGGACACTGAAGCTTTCTTT